The 17 T cell receptor beta chains listed next were all sequenced from one sample in a study of T cells in Graves' hyperthyroidism and ophthalmopathy. Amplified TCR beta CDR3 regions derived from RNA transcripts. TCR CDR3 underwent first-round RT-PCR with the HTBI primer set. TCRdb re-derived calls from the multiplex PCR reads in MiXCR, one entry per CDR3 protein. The sample shows roughly 420,000 distinct CDR3 sequences, 15% to 18% of them seen only once. The specimen sequenced was blood. The receptors stem from a woman younger than 35 with Graves' hyperthyroidism.

This clonotype was recorded at least ten times. The chain recombines TRBV12-3 or TRBV12-4 with TRBJ2-7; D call uncertain. The CDR3 totals 11 residues. V lost 6 bases and J lost 5, with 8 bases in between. The CDR3 here is CASSGRDEQYF. The CDR3 region has the DNA TGTGCCAGCAGCGGACGTGACGAGCAGTACTTC.

This clonotype was found once. This sequence joins TRBV4-2 and TRBJ2-3; D is unclear. The V end lost 4 bases, the J end lost 0 bases, and 11 bases lay between the germline ends. Germline CDR1 is LGHNA and CDR2 is YNFKEQ. There are 15 residues in the CDR3. CDR3 bases: TGTGCCAGCAGCCGCGGACCTCCGAGCACAGATACGCAGTATTTT. It is translated as CASSRGPPSTDTQYF.

This clonotype was seen only a few times. The rearrangement uses TRBV20-1 and TRBJ2-7; possibly TRBD2 for D (6 bases). The length of the CDR3 is 12 residues. The ends were cut back, 5 bases at V and 5 bases at J, with 13 bases in the middle. CDR1 is DFQATT and CDR2 is SNEGSKA in the germline V gene (reference sequence). The CDR3 region has the DNA TGCAGTGCTGCCGCCCGGACTAACGAGCAGTACTTC. Residues: CSAAARTNEQYF.

The chain is built from TRBV5-8 and TRBJ1-5; D may be TRBD1 (5 bases). Trimming took 10 bases from V and 1 from J, leaving 6 bases between them. The CDR3 has 11 amino acids. Looked up from germline, CDR1 is SGHTS and CDR2 is YDEGEE. The CDR3 DNA reads TGTGCCTGGGGGAGCAATCAGCCCCAGCATTTT. This codes for CAWGSNQPQHF.

This clonotype was observed many times. The chain employs TRBV5-1 and TRBJ2-2; D is possibly TRBD2 (5 bases). Germline CDR1 is SGHRS and CDR2 is YFSETQ. The CDR3 has 15 residues. V lost 1 base and J 5 bases, leaving 12 bases between the germline ends. CDR3 nucleotides: TGCGCCAGCAGCTTGTCCCTAGCCGATACCGGGGAGCTGTTTTTT. Translating it yields CASSLSLADTGELFF. Combining the CDR3 with reference TRBV5-1 and TRBJ2-2 gives the whole variable domain KAGVTQTPRYLIKTRGQQVTLSCSPISGHRSVSWYQQTPGQGLQFLFEYFSETQRNKGNFPGRFSGRQFSNSRSEMNVSTLELGDSALYLCASSLSLADTGELFFGEGSRLTVL.

This clonotype appeared many times. The gene calls are TRBV29-1 and TRBJ2-5, with D perhaps given as TRBD1 or TRBD2 (5 bases each). Germline CDR1 and CDR2: SQVTM and ANQGSEA. The CDR3 is 13 residues long. V gave up 1 base and J gave up 3 bases, with 9 bases separating them. Here the CDR3 reads CSVEGGVEETQYF. Written as DNA, the CDR3 is TGCAGCGTTGAAGGAGGGGTCGAAGAGACCCAGTACTTC.

This clonotype was seen repeatedly, ten times or more. The chain combines TRBV5-5 with TRBJ1-3; tentative D call: TRBD1 (6 bases). V gave up 1 base and J gave up 1 base, with 9 bases separating them. The germline CDR1 and CDR2 sequences are SGHKS and YYEKEE (reference sequence). The CDR3 contains 15 residues. The CDR3 bases are TGTGCCAGCAGCTTGATGCAGGGGTCTGGAAACACCATATATTTT. Translation gives CASSLMQGSGNTIYF. Filled out from reference TRBV5-5 and TRBJ1-3, the complete variable domain reads DAGVTQSPTHLIKTRGQQVTLRCSPISGHKSVSWYQQVLGQGPQFIFQYYEKEERGRGNFPDRFSARQFPNYSSELNVNALLLGDSALYLCASSLMQGSGNTIYFGEGSWLTVV.

There are many counts of this clonotype. The chain uses TRBV5-1 and TRBJ2-1; D is ambiguous. Germline assignment: CDR1 SGHRS and CDR2 YFSETQ. V lost 3 bases and J 0 bases, leaving 10 bases between the germline ends. CDR3 size: 15 residues. The CDR3 DNA is TGCGCCAGCAGCTCGGGCGTCAGCTCCTACAATGAGCAGTTCTTC. The encoded protein is CASSSGVSSYNEQFF.

This clonotype was counted at least ten times. This chain connects TRBV2 to TRBJ2-5; tentatively, D is TRBD1 (5 bases). The germline V gene has CDR1 SNHLY and CDR2 FYNNEI. V gave up 4 bases and J gave up 5 bases, with 11 bases separating them. This CDR3 has 13 amino acids. CDR3 loop: CASSGSGSETQYF. CDR3 DNA sequence: TGTGCCAGCAGTGGATCAGGGTCGGAGACCCAGTACTTC.

The chain links TRBV28 to TRBJ1-6; 8 bases are shared with TRBD1. Germline CDR1 MDHEN, CDR2 SYDVKM. Unmatched junction bases numbered 12, after V lost 5 bases and J lost 15 bases. This CDR3 region has 14 residues. CDR3: CASSPGTGPINLHF. The CDR3 DNA reads TGTGCCAGCAGTCCCGGGACAGGCCCAATTAACCTCCACTTT.

This clonotype turned up a few times. The rearrangement joins TRBV10-3 to TRBJ2-7; 8 nucleotides match TRBD1. Germline V gene lookup returns CDR1 ENHRY and CDR2 SYGVKD. The CDR3 contains 12 residues. The J segment lost 2 bases and the V segment lost 6 bases, leaving 0 bases of the junction unmatched. The DNA for the CDR3 is TGTGCCATCAGGGACAGGGCCTACGAGCAGTACTTC. Protein product: CAIRDRAYEQYF.

This clonotype was detected ten times or more. The J gene is TRBJ1-1, the V gene TRBV28, with TRBD1 as a possible D gene (5 bases). Germline CDR1 reads MDHEN; CDR2 reads SYDVKM. CDR3 length equals 11 residues. Trimming cost V 6 bases and J 7 bases, with 9 bases left between them. The DNA for the CDR3 is TGTGCCAGCAGCACGACAGTTGAAGCTTTCTTT. Its translation is CASSTTVEAFF.

With regard to this clonotype: One base away lies a much larger clone, so this may be a sequencing read error. The gene calls are TRBV7-3 and TRBJ2-7, with TRBD2 matching 8 bases. In germline, CDR1 is SGHTA, CDR2 FQGTGA. Trimming cost V 3 bases and J 7 bases; bases outside gene matches: 5. The CDR3 consists of 13 residues. The CDR3 loop reads CASSLGLGNEQYF. The CDR3 DNA follows: TGTGCCAGCAGCTTGGGACTAGGGAATGAGCAGTACTTC.

This clonotype has ten or more counts. The chain has TRBV7-8 and TRBJ2-3; TRBD1 is a possible D gene (6 bases). Germline assignment: CDR1 SGHVS and CDR2 FQNEAQ. The CDR3 spans 14 residues. Trimming took 5 bases from V and 0 from J, leaving 9 bases between them. CDR3 coding DNA: TGTGCCAGCAGCCGGACAGACAGCACAGATACGCAGTATTTT. This sequence encodes CASSRTDSTDTQYF.

This clonotype was observed a handful of times. A much more abundant neighbour one base away suggests this may be a read error. The V gene is TRBV12-3 or TRBV12-4, the J gene TRBJ2-2, with D hard to call. This CDR3 region has 15 residues. Trimming cost V 2 bases and J 3 bases, with 10 bases left between them. The CDR3 is CASSLFGSDTGELFF. CDR3 bases: TGTGCCAGCAGTTTATTCGGCAGTGACACCGGGGAGCTGTTTTTT.

This rearrangement joins TRBV20-1 to TRBJ2-1; D gene unclear. Germline V gene lookup returns CDR1 DFQATT and CDR2 SNEGSKA (reference sequence). This CDR3 comprises 13 residues. V was clipped by 1 base and J by 5 bases, with 9 bases between them. The CDR3 DNA reads as TGCAGTGCTAGAGTGGCGGAGCACAATGAGCAGTTCTTC. Its translation is CSARVAEHNEQFF.

There are a few counts of this clonotype. The chain links TRBV28 to TRBJ2-1, with D perhaps TRBD1 or TRBD2 (5 bases each). Trimming shortened V by 2 bases and J by 7 bases, and 12 bases separated the two germline ends. CDR1 is MDHEN, CDR2 SYDVKM, per germline. The CDR3 length is 14 residues. CDR3 protein: CASSLMGRKNEQFF. The CDR3 nucleotides read TGTGCCAGCAGTTTAATGGGACGGAAAAATGAGCAGTTCTTC.